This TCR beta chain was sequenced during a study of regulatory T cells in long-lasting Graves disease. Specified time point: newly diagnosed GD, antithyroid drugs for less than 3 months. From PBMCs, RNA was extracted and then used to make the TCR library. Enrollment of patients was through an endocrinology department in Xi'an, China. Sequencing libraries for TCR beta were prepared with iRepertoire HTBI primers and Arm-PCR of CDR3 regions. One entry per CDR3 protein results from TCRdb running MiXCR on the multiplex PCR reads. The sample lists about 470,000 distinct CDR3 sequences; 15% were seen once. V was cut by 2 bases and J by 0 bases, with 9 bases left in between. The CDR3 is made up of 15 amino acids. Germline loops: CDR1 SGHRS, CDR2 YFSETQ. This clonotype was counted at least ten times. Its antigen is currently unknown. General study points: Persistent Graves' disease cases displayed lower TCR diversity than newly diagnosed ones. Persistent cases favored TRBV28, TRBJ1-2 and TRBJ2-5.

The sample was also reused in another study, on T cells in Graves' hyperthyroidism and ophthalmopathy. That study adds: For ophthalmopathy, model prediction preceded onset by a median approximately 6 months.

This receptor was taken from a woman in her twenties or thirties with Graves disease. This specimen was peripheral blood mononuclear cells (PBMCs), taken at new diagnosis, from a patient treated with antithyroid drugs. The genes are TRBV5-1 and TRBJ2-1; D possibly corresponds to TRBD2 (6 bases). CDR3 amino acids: CASSFGGVSYNEQFF. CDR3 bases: TGCGCCAGCAGCTTTGGCGGGGTCTCCTACAATGAGCAGTTCTTC.